This passage covers 17 T cell receptor beta chains from one sample sequenced in a study of cytomegalovirus exposure and HLA in healthy donors. Vbeta (60) and Jbeta (13) primers were used in the PCR. Data came from immunoSEQ multiplex PCR; TCRdb stores just in-frame clones and leaves some out. Among over 200,000 clones listed, about 70% were seen once. The sample taken for sequencing was PBMCs. These receptor sequences come from a man in his forties in good health and CMV-seropositive.

V and J are TRBV19 and TRBJ1-6, with 7 bases identical to TRBD1. The CDR3 extends over 13 amino acids. CDR1 and CDR2 (germline): LNHDA, SQIVND (reference sequence). Trimming removed 6 bases from V and 9 bases from J; junction bases left unmatched: 5. The CDR3 loop reads CASSQGGTSPLHF. In nucleotides, the CDR3 is TGTGCCAGTAGCCAAGGGGGCACTTCACCCCTCCACTTT.

This chain joins TRBV5-8 and TRBJ1-6; TRBD1 agrees at 7 bases. V shed 1 base and J 7 bases; nucleotides not matched to a gene: 8. This CDR3 is 16 amino acids long. Germline CDR1 reads SGHTS; CDR2 reads YDEGEE. CDR3 sequence (DNA): TGTGCCAGCAGCTTGTACCGACAGGGCGGGAATTCACCCCTCCACTTT. Translating gives CASSLYRQGGNSPLHF.

This chain joins TRBV5-1 and TRBJ1-1; tentative D call: TRBD1 (5 bases). Between the trimmed V and J ends, which lost 3 bases and 4 bases, there was a span of 10 bases. Germline CDR1 and CDR2: SGHRS and YFSETQ. The CDR3 runs to 13 residues. CDR3: CASSSGAPTEAFF. DNA for the CDR3: TGCGCCAGCAGCTCTGGGGCCCCCACTGAAGCTTTCTTT. The variable domain in full, completed from reference TRBV5-1 and TRBJ1-1, reads KAGVTQTPRYLIKTRGQQVTLSCSPISGHRSVSWYQQTPGQGLQFLFEYFSETQRNKGNFPGRFSGRQFSNSRSEMNVSTLELGDSALYLCASSSGAPTEAFFGQGTRLTVV.

This chain joins TRBV6-1 and TRBJ1-5; no clear D. The CDR3 is 15 residues long. Germline V gene sequence: CDR1 MNHNS, CDR2 SASEGT. The V end was cut by 7 bases, the J end by 5 bases, with 18 bases between. The chain's CDR3 is CASMSGTQIHQPQHF. As DNA, the CDR3 is TGTGCCAGCATGTCAGGTACCCAAATCCATCAGCCCCAGCATTTT.

This clone has just a few counts. The chain joins TRBV7-2 to TRBJ1-2, with a weak D call TRBD1 (6 bases). The CDR3 runs 14 residues. CDR1 and CDR2 from the germline V gene are SGHTA and FQGNSA. V shed 2 bases and J shed 7 bases, with 14 bases lying between them. CDR3 loop: CASSLKPGDFGYTF. Here the CDR3 DNA reads TGTGCCAGCAGCTTAAAGCCAGGGGATTTTGGCTACACCTTC.

The gene calls are TRBV7-2 and TRBJ1-4; TRBD1 might be the D (6 bases). Germline V gene data show CDR1 as SGHTA and CDR2 as FQGNSA. The CDR3 loop spans 14 amino acids. The germline V and J ends were trimmed by 7 bases and 0 bases, with 9 bases remaining between them. This CDR3 reads CASKRQATNEKLFF. The CDR3 DNA follows: TGTGCCAGCAAAAGACAGGCAACTAATGAAAAACTGTTTTTT.

The chain has TRBV5-6 and TRBJ1-5; D remains ambiguous. The CDR3 is made up of 14 amino acids. Germline values: CDR1 SGHDT, CDR2 YYEEEE. Between the trimmed V and J ends, which lost 4 bases and 4 bases, there was a span of 12 bases. The CDR3, as DNA: TGTGCCAGCAGCACCTACGTGAGGAATCAGCCCCAGCATTTT. Encoded protein: CASSTYVRNQPQHF.

The chain is built from TRBV19 and TRBJ2-2; 8 bases agree with TRBD2. Per the germline V gene, CDR1 is LNHDA and CDR2 is SQIVND (reference sequence). J lost 0 bases, V lost 7 bases, and 16 bases had no gene match. The CDR3 consists of 19 residues. The CDR3 reads CASTGGSKFQNANTGELFF. The CDR3, as DNA: TGTGCCAGTACGGGGGGGAGTAAGTTTCAAAATGCGAACACCGGGGAGCTGTTTTTT. Full variable domain (outside the CDR3, taken from reference TRBV19 and TRBJ2-2): DGGITQSPKYLFRKEGQNVTLSCEQNLNHDAMYWYRQDPGQGLRLIYYSQIVNDFQKGDIAEGYSVSREKKESFPLTVTSAQKNPTAFYLCASTGGSKFQNANTGELFFGEGSRLTVL.

This chain connects TRBV6-5 to TRBJ1-2, with TRBD1 identical over 8 bases. The CDR3 is 13 amino acids. V lost 6 bases, J lost 2 bases, and 2 bases stayed unmatched. The germline CDR1 and CDR2 sequences are MNHEY and SVGAGI. CDR3 sequence reads: CASRRQGNYGYTF. The CDR3 nucleotides read TGTGCCAGCAGAAGACAGGGGAACTATGGCTACACCTTC.

This clone was picked up one time. This chain joins TRBV7-3 and TRBJ2-5; possible D gene TRBD1, 5 bases. Germline assignment: CDR1 SGHTA and CDR2 FQGTGA. The CDR3 spans 13 residues. Trimming cost V 3 bases and J 2 bases, with 7 bases left between them. The CDR3 loop reads CASSFTGQETQYF. The CDR3 DNA sequence: TGTGCCAGCAGCTTTACAGGTCAAGAGACCCAGTACTTC. Looking up the rest from reference TRBV7-3 and TRBJ2-5 gives the full variable domain: GAGVSQTPSNKVTEKGKYVELRCDPISGHTALYWYRQSLGQGPEFLIYFQGTGAADDSGLPNDRFFAVRPEGSVSTLKIQRTERGDSAVYLCASSFTGQETQYFGPGTRLLVL.

The V call is TRBV5-1, the J call TRBJ2-2, with a weak D call TRBD1 (5 bases). The CDR3 consists of 14 residues. Germline V gene data show CDR1 as SGHRS and CDR2 as YFSETQ. The V and J ends lost 3 bases and 7 bases respectively, with 13 bases between them. CDR3: CASSSALQGGELFF. The CDR3 coding sequence is TGCGCCAGCAGCTCGGCTCTCCAGGGCGGGGAGCTGTTTTTT.

Remarks on this clone: One junction end disagrees with the germline gene, perhaps due to a read error. V gene TRBV7-9 combines with J gene TRBJ1-1; tentative D call: TRBD1 (5 bases). The CDR3 contains 16 residues. The germline CDR1 and CDR2 sequences are SEHNR and FQNEAQ (reference sequence). CDR3 in DNA: TGTTCCAGCAGCACGTGGGGGGGTTATCGGGACACTGAAGCTTTCTTT. Its translation is CSSSTWGGYRDTEAFF.

The rearrangement joins TRBV15 to TRBJ2-2, with a weak D call TRBD2 (5 bases). The V end was cut by 0 bases, the J end by 4 bases, with 12 bases between. CDR1 is LNHNV, CDR2 YYDKDF, per germline (reference sequence). The CDR3 runs 16 residues. The CDR3 protein is CATSRDRGMGTGELFF. The CDR3 region has the DNA TGTGCCACCAGCAGAGATCGGGGTATGGGCACCGGGGAGCTGTTTTTT.

This sequence joins TRBV4-1 and TRBJ1-1; 9 positions match TRBD1. Looked up from germline, CDR1 is MGHRA and CDR2 is YSYEKL. The CDR3 loop spans 14 amino acids. With V trimmed by 4 bases and J by 3 bases, 3 bases remained unmatched. The DNA for the CDR3 is TGCGCCAGCAGCCCGGGACAGGGATACACTGAAGCTTTCTTT. This encodes CASSPGQGYTEAFF.

This clone appeared a single time. DNA of the CDR3: TGTGTCAGAAGCTTTCCCCCGGATAGCGGGGGGCTGAACACCGGGGAGCTGTTTTTT. Translated, it gives CVRSFPPDSGGLNTGELFF. The V and J genes are TRBV7-5 and TRBJ2-2; the table's D call of TRBD2 was not tested on the DNA. TRBV7-5 is marked as a pseudogene. This CDR3 has 19 residues.

This chain links TRBV7-8 with TRBJ2-1, with unresolved D. The CDR3 runs 12 residues. Germline V gene lookup returns CDR1 SGHVS and CDR2 FQNEAQ. V was shortened by 4 bases and J by 8 bases, with 9 bases between the two germline ends. In nucleotides, the CDR3 is TGTGCCAGCAGCTCCTATACGGATGAGCAGTTCTTC. Its translation is CASSSYTDEQFF.

The gene calls are TRBV7-6 and TRBJ1-1, with TRBD1 as a possible D gene (5 bases). The CDR3 runs to 14 residues. Germline CDR1 reads SGHVS; CDR2 reads FNYEAQ. The germline V and J ends were trimmed by 3 bases and 6 bases, with 14 bases remaining between them. CDR3: CASSFRGGIAEAFF. The CDR3 coding sequence is TGTGCCAGCAGCTTTCGGGGGGGGATCGCTGAAGCTTTCTTT.